The 16 T cell receptor beta chains below were found in one sample sequenced in a study of control samples from healthy donors and cancer patients. Generated by immunoSEQ multiplex PCR, the TCRdb table keeps only in-frame clones and is missing some. The sample comprises 100,000 to 150,000 clones, 80% to 95% of which are singletons, and under 0.7% rests with the top ten. Sequencing input: PBMCs. The receptor source for this set is a man at least 80 years old with head and neck cancer.

The chain recombines TRBV28 with TRBJ1-3; weak D call: TRBD1 (6 bases). The ends were cut back, 1 base at V and 4 bases at J, with 14 bases in the middle. This CDR3 region has 16 residues. Germline assignment: CDR1 MDHEN and CDR2 SYDVKM. CDR3 residues: CASSLLQGNDGNTIYF. In DNA, the CDR3 is TGTGCCAGCAGTTTATTACAGGGCAACGACGGAAACACCATATATTTT.

The rearrangement links TRBV6-6 to TRBJ2-3; D gene unclear. CDR1 and CDR2 from the germline V gene are MNHNY and SVGAGI (reference sequence). This CDR3 contains 12 residues. V was trimmed by 4 bases and J by 4 bases, leaving 6 bases between them. This CDR3 reads CASSLQADTQYF. The DNA of the CDR3 is TGTGCCAGCAGTTTGCAGGCAGATACGCAGTATTTT.

The rearrangement joins TRBV18 to TRBJ2-7; D is undetermined. The CDR3 has 13 amino acids. CDR1 is KGHSH and CDR2 is LQKENI in the germline V gene. The V end lost 1 base, the J end lost 2 bases, and 6 bases lay between the germline ends. Here the CDR3 reads CASSPRVTYEQYF. In DNA, the CDR3 is TGTGCCAGCTCACCACGGGTGACCTACGAGCAGTACTTC. Drawing the rest from reference TRBV18 and TRBJ2-7, the complete variable domain is NAGVMQNPRHLVRRRGQEARLRCSPMKGHSHVYWYRQLPEEGLKFMVYLQKENIIDESGMPKERFSAEFPKEGPSILRIQQVVRGDSAAYFCASSPRVTYEQYFGPGTRLTVT.

V and J are TRBV7-6 and TRBJ1-1, with D possibly TRBD1 on 5 matching bases. CDR1 is SGHVS, CDR2 FNYEAQ, per germline. The CDR3 runs 15 residues. Deletions cut 5 bases from V and 3 bases from J, with 16 bases between. CDR3 nucleotides: TGTGCCAGCAGCCCTGGGACGGGGACGTACACTGAAGCTTTCTTT. This gives the protein CASSPGTGTYTEAFF. The full variable domain, completed using reference TRBV7-6 and TRBJ1-1, is GAGVSQSPRYKVTKRGQDVALRCDPISGHVSLYWYRQALGQGPEFLTYFNYEAQQDKSGLPNDRFSAERPEGSISTLTIQRTEQRDSAMYRCASSPGTGTYTEAFFGQGTRLTVV.

The chain joins TRBV5-1 to TRBJ1-1; D gene ambiguous. This CDR3 contains 15 residues. The V gene's germline CDR1 is SGHRS and CDR2 YFSETQ. The V end was cut by 0 bases, the J end by 1 base, with 10 bases between. The CDR3 protein is CASSLGGRQNTEAFF. The CDR3, as DNA: TGCGCCAGCAGCTTGGGCGGCAGACAGAACACTGAAGCTTTCTTT.

The chain joins TRBV3-1 (or the pseudogene TRBV3-2) to TRBJ2-1; 7 positions agree with TRBD2. The junction had 5 bases not matched to a gene; V was cut back by 8 bases and J by 4 bases. CDR3 length: 13 amino acids. From germline, CDR1 is LGHDT and CDR2 YNNKEL (reference sequence). CDR3 nucleotide sequence: TGTGCCAGCGAGGAGGGAGGGTACAATGAGCAGTTCTTC. It specifies CASEEGGYNEQFF.

This chain joins TRBV21-1 and TRBJ1-3. TRBV21-1 is a pseudogene. The CDR3 totals 16 residues. CDR3 coding DNA: TGTGCCAGCAGCAATGGGGGGGGCGCTTCCGGAAACACCATATATTTT. It specifies CASSNGGGASGNTIYF.

Worth noting for this clone: Other nucleotide sequences from this sample produce the same CDR3. The gene calls are TRBV5-1 and TRBJ2-1; 9 positions agree with TRBD2. The CDR3 totals 15 residues. Losses at the gene ends were 0 bases for V and 4 bases for J; bases not matched to a gene: 2. Germline values: CDR1 SGHRS, CDR2 YFSETQ. The CDR3 coding sequence is TGCGCCAGCAGCTTGGAACTAGCGGGTTACAATGAGCAGTTCTTC. It encodes CASSLELAGYNEQFF.

The chain couples TRBV5-1 to TRBJ2-7, with 14 bases fitting TRBD2. CDR1 is SGHRS and CDR2 is YFSETQ in the germline V gene. There are 18 residues in the CDR3. Losses at the gene ends were 4 bases for V and 3 bases for J; bases not matched to a gene: 12. CDR3 loop: CASSPRSGTSGRIYEQYF. CDR3 nucleotides: TGCGCCAGCAGCCCCCGCTCCGGGACTAGCGGGAGAATCTACGAGCAGTACTTC.

This clone was counted between two and nine times. V gene TRBV5-8 combines with J gene TRBJ1-4; D remains ambiguous. Trimming removed 0 bases from V and 0 bases from J, with 6 bases in between. Germline lookup yields CDR1 SGHTS and CDR2 YDEGEE. The CDR3 length is 15 residues. The CDR3: CASSLGWATNEKLFF. CDR3 coding DNA: TGTGCCAGCAGCTTGGGTTGGGCAACTAATGAAAAACTGTTTTTT. The full variable domain, its missing parts supplied by reference TRBV5-8 and TRBJ1-4, is EAGVTQSPTHLIKTRGQQATLRCSPISGHTSVYWYQQALGLGLQFLLWYDEGEERNRGNFPPRFSGRQFPNYSSELNVNALELEDSALYLCASSLGWATNEKLFFGSGTQLSVL.

The rearrangement uses TRBV3-1 (or the pseudogene TRBV3-2) and TRBJ1-2; no clear D. Germline values: CDR1 LGHDT, CDR2 YNNKEL (reference sequence). V lost 1 base and J lost 2, with 8 bases in between. The CDR3 sequence is 14 residues long. In DNA, the CDR3 is TGTGCCAGCAGCCAAGTGAACGGAAACTATGGCTACACCTTC. Translated: CASSQVNGNYGYTF.

The V call is TRBV5-5, the J call TRBJ1-4; no clear D gene. Germline CDR1 reads SGHKS; CDR2 reads YYEKEE (reference sequence). This CDR3 comprises 14 residues. With 4 bases removed from V and 10 bases from J, the gap between germline ends came to 17 bases. The CDR3 coding sequence is TGTGCCAGCAGCCAAAGACTAGGCGACGGAAAACTGTTTTTT. Its translation is CASSQRLGDGKLFF. Full variable domain (remainder filled in from reference TRBV5-5 and TRBJ1-4): DAGVTQSPTHLIKTRGQQVTLRCSPISGHKSVSWYQQVLGQGPQFIFQYYEKEERGRGNFPDRFSARQFPNYSSELNVNALLLGDSALYLCASSQRLGDGKLFFGSGTQLSVL.

The J gene is TRBJ1-1, the V gene TRBV18; 7 nucleotides line up with TRBD1. The CDR3 loop spans 13 amino acids. The germline V gene has CDR1 KGHSH and CDR2 LQKENI. The V and J ends lost 3 bases and 4 bases, in that order; junction bases with no gene match: 2. The CDR3 nucleotides are TGTGCCAGCTCACCCGGACAGGTCACTGAAGCTTTCTTT. Its translation: CASSPGQVTEAFF.

The count of this clone is one. V usage is TRBV7-2 and J usage is TRBJ1-2; D gene uncertain. V was cut by 3 bases and J by 8 bases, with 19 bases left in between. Germline V gene data show CDR1 as SGHTA and CDR2 as FQGNSA. The CDR3 contains 15 residues. In nucleotides, the CDR3 is TGTGCCAGCAGCTTGGGTCCGAACCCGGGTTGGGGCTACACCTTC. It codes for CASSLGPNPGWGYTF.

The V call is TRBV4-1, the J call TRBJ2-7; perhaps TRBD1 as D (7 bases). CDR1 MGHRA and CDR2 YSYEKL come from the germline V gene. The CDR3 loop spans 15 amino acids. Trimming removed 0 bases at V and 6 bases at J, with 15 bases between. The DNA for the CDR3 is TGCGCCAGCAGCCAAGAAGGCGGCAGGGGGGCCGAGCAGTACTTC. Residues: CASSQEGGRGAEQYF.

V usage is TRBV19 and J usage is TRBJ2-7, with 9 bases fitting TRBD1. This CDR3 has 15 residues. The trim removed 6 bases at V and 4 bases at J, leaving 10 bases unmatched. Germline CDR1 and CDR2: LNHDA and SQIVND (reference sequence). In DNA, the CDR3 is TGTGCCAGTAGATCAAGGGGACAGGGTGTTTACGAGCAGTACTTC. This gives the protein CASRSRGQGVYEQYF.